The source of this T cell receptor beta chain is a study of T cell responses to AZD1222 COVID-19 vaccine. Study in general: The study pooled second doses at about 4 or about 12 weeks. Study-level points and caveats: Donors skewed white British and female; clonal diversity was possibly underestimated. Regions 160-218 and 743-854 dominated among vaccine-associated CD4 TCRs spanning spike.

In the case of this clone: Its cognate antigen is unknown.

Profiled with immunoSEQ multiplex PCR; TCRdb holds only in-frame clones, not every one. Seen here are around 140,000 clones, around 87% observed once, and the top ten hold about 1.5%. CDR3 length equals 15 residues. The V and J ends lost 7 bases and 4 bases, in that order; junction bases with no gene match: 9. Germline CDR1 MDHEN, CDR2 SYDVKM. The sequenced sample was peripheral blood, obtained on day 0 of AZD1222 vaccination. This receptor was identified in an adult in good health. The V call is TRBV28, the J call TRBJ2-3; 9 nucleotides line up with TRBD1. CDR3 protein: CASKSVQGASDTQYF. DNA for the CDR3: TGTGCCAGCAAGTCCGTACAGGGGGCTTCAGATACGCAGTATTTT.